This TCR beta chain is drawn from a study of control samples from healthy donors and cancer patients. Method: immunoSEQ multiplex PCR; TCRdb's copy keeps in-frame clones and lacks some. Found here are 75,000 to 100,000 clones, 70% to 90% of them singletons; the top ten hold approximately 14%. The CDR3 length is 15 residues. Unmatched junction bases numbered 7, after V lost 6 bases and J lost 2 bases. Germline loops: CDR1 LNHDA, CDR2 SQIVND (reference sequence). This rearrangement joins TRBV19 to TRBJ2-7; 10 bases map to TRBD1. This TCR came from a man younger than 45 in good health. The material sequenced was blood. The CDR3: CASSRDRGSPYEQYF. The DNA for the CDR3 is TGTGCCAGTAGCCGGGACAGGGGTTCCCCCTACGAGCAGTACTTC. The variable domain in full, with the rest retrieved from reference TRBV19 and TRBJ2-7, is DGGITQSPKYLFRKEGQNVTLSCEQNLNHDAMYWYRQDPGQGLRLIYYSQIVNDFQKGDIAEGYSVSREKKESFPLTVTSAQKNPTAFYLCASSRDRGSPYEQYFGPGTRLTVT.